The rows below give T cell receptor beta chains drawn from one sample of a study of T cell changes during pregnancy in multiple sclerosis. The method was immunoSEQ multiplex PCR; TCRdb's version includes in-frame clones alone and lacks a portion of them. The table lists roughly 46,000 clones, nearly 95% of them singletons. The source was peripheral blood, collected in the third trimester of pregnancy. Receptors were obtained from a female donor with multiple sclerosis, enrolled in a pregnancy study. CDR3s include the opening cysteine and the closing phenylalanine or tryptophan. The D gene is left open where the match is weak. Size is omitted from some rows. Given values are once, few, many or a class for expanded clones.

clone_size j_call d_call v_call cdr3_aa cdr3_nt
. TRBJ1-1 TRBD1 TRBV7-9 CASSGGTGIRATEAFF TGTGCCAGCAGCGGGGGGACAGGGATAAGGGCCACTGAAGCTTTCTTT
. TRBJ2-1 TRBD2 TRBV9 CASSVDGRSGFNEQFF TGTGCCAGCAGCGTAGACGGGAGGAGCGGGTTCAATGAGCAGTTCTTC
few TRBJ1-1 . TRBV29-1 CSVTGTTNTEAFF TGCAGCGTAACCGGGACAACGAACACTGAAGCTTTCTTT
. TRBJ1-1 . TRBV9 CASSVAGGTYPFTPHTEAFF TGTGCCAGCAGCGTCGCCGGGGGGACATACCCTTTTACCCCCCACACTGAAGCTTTCTTT
. TRBJ2-3 TRBD2 TRBV5-1 CASSLEGGRSTDTQYF TGCGCCAGCAGCTTGGAGGGCGGGAGGAGCACAGATACGCAGTATTTT
few TRBJ1-1 TRBD1 TRBV6-1 CAGAGQGANTEAFF TGTGCCGGAGCCGGACAGGGGGCGAATACTGAAGCTTTCTTT
once TRBJ2-7 . TRBV28 CASSSLTGDYEQYF TGTGCCAGCAGTTCCCTGACAGGAGACTACGAGCAGTACTTC
. TRBJ1-1 . TRBV29-1 CSAALGGDTEAFF TGCAGCGCTGCGCTGGGGGGGGACACTGAAGCTTTCTTT
. TRBJ2-1 TRBD2 TRBV19 CASSTLSGSWDNEQFF TGTGCCAGTAGTACCCTTAGCGGGAGCTGGGACAATGAGCAGTTCTTC
. TRBJ2-3 TRBD2 TRBV6-6 CATRGTSGSTDTQYF TGTGCCACCAGGGGGACTAGCGGGAGCACAGATACGCAGTATTTT
. TRBJ1-5 . TRBV7-2 CASSLVPTGSPQHF TGTGCCAGCAGCTTAGTCCCGACAGGATCGCCCCAGCATTTT
. TRBJ2-2 TRBD2 TRBV7-9 CASSPAGRGRPYTGELFF TGTGCCAGCAGCCCGGCAGGGCGGGGGAGACCTTACACCGGGGAGCTGTTTTTT
. TRBJ1-1 TRBD1 TRBV7-6 CASSLGQGNTEAFF TGTGCCAGCAGCTTGGGACAGGGGAACACTGAAGCTTTCTTT
. TRBJ2-1 . TRBV5-6 CASSLRGEQFF TGTGCCAGCAGCTTGCGGGGTGAGCAGTTCTTC
. TRBJ1-5 TRBD1 TRBV5-1 CASRETGVVNQPQHF TGCGCCAGCAGGGAGACAGGGGTGGTAAATCAGCCCCAGCATTTT
. TRBJ1-3 TRBD1 TRBV2 CASSRTGPLYGIYF TGTGCCAGCAGTCGGACAGGGCCACTTTACGGCATATATTTT
. TRBJ2-5 . TRBV28 CASSSPGNRQETQYF TGTGCCAGCAGTTCCCCAGGGAACCGGCAAGAGACCCAGTACTTC
. TRBJ2-7 . TRBV14 CASSQSPGIHYEQYF TGTGCCAGCAGCCAAAGCCCAGGGATCCACTACGAGCAGTACTTC
. TRBJ2-5 . TRBV7-9 CASGLTGETQYF TGTGCCAGCGGACTTACGGGGGAGACCCAGTACTTC
. TRBJ2-5 TRBD1 TRBV19 CASSIREGAPRQETQYF TGTGCCAGTAGTATCCGTGAGGGGGCACCTCGCCAAGAGACCCAGTACTTC
. TRBJ2-7 . TRBV4-3 CASSHEVGGYSYEQYF TGCGCCAGCAGCCACGAGGTAGGCGGGTATTCCTACGAGCAGTACTTC
. TRBJ2-6 . TRBV30 CAWGSSGANVLTF TGTGCCTGGGGTAGCTCTGGGGCCAACGTCCTGACTTTC
. TRBJ2-1 . TRBV7-9 CASQGQSDNEQFF TGTGCCAGCCAAGGACAGTCGGATAATGAGCAGTTCTTC
. TRBJ2-3 . TRBV7-2 CASSLLIGLISTDTQYF TGTGCCAGCAGCTTGTTAATTGGGCTAATTAGCACAGATACGCAGTATTTT
. TRBJ2-5 . TRBV29-1 CSPYEGGRLETQYF TGCAGCCCCTACGAAGGCGGGCGGCTTGAGACCCAGTACTTC